This T cell receptor (beta chain) was found in a study of OX40 agonist ivuxolimab in advanced cancers. As for the study more broadly: Ivuxolimab was an agonistic, fully human IgG2 monoclonal antibody directed against OX40 (CD134), a costimulatory receptor. Intravenous ivuxolimab was administered to patients every 2 weeks at six dose levels: 0.01, 0.1, 0.3, 1.5, 3 and 10 mg/kg. Of the roughly 51 dose-escalation patients, hepatocellular carcinoma was present in around 20, melanoma in roughly 15, renal cell carcinoma in 9 and head and neck cancer in 9. In the dose-escalation cohort, roughly 80% of patients were male, and the mean age was approximately 60 years, with a range of about 23 to 90. Patients were allowed to have had prior anti-PD-1, anti-PD-L1 or anti-CTLA-4 therapy, and approximately 39% of the dose-escalation patients had been treated with checkpoint inhibitors. Partial responses occurred in three dose-escalation patients, of whom one had hepatocellular carcinoma and two had cutaneous melanoma. The point of sequencing TCRbeta in the periphery was to test whether ivuxolimab changed TCR sequence diversity and drove clonal T-cell expansion. The paper reports the monotherapy dose-escalation portion (N of about 50 patients) of the phase I ivuxolimab trial. Summary of the overall study and its limitations: Antigen specificity was not determined for the clonally expanded peripheral T cells. At doses of 0.1 to 3.0 mg/kg, clonal expansion of both CD4+ and CD8+ T cells in blood was seen between baseline and week 6. After ivuxolimab, CD8+ T cells had more expanded clones than CD4+ T cells on average. Low levels of normalized T-cell clonal expansion were also shown by some nonresponding patients. In the 0.1-3.0 mg/kg groups, partial responders had among the lowest normalized peripheral clonal expansion, particularly in CD8+ T cells.

A word on this clone: The antigen it recognizes is unknown. No much larger clonotype is one base removed from it; base qualities were not supplied.

The trial excluded patients who had a history of autoimmune disease or were on systemic immunosuppression. Peripheral blood for TCR sequencing was collected from all dose cohorts at baseline, on cycle 4 day 1, and on cycle 7 day 1. The samples were taken from a phase I, first-in-human, multicenter, open-label dose-escalation trial of ivuxolimab. Adults with locally advanced or metastatic melanoma, renal cell, hepatocellular, or head and neck squamous cell carcinoma were enrolled in the trial. Before TCR sequencing, CD4+ and CD8+ T cells were separately sorted from peripheral blood. To sequence the TCRbeta CDR3 region, genomic DNA was isolated from the sorted cells. The immunoSEQ Assay was used for sequencing of TCRbeta CDR3 regions. TCRdb re-hosts the immuneACCESS table, in-frame sequences only. Its copies lack some clones; in the studies checked, an unresolved V gene accounts for under half of them, and the cause for the rest is not known. The sample includes about 60,000 clones, with over 75% observed a single time. Roughly 5% of the sample belongs to the ten largest clones.

Sequences were derived from CD4+ or CD8+ T cells sorted from blood, sampled in a trial of the OX40 agonist ivuxolimab. This TCR was recovered from an adult with an advanced solid tumor such as melanoma, head and neck, liver or kidney cancer.

Here is the DNA: TGTGCCAGCAGTCCCAGGGAGGGGCTGAACACTGAAGCTTTCTTT. It encodes CASSPREGLNTEAFF. The rearrangement combines TRBV2 with TRBJ1-1; the D segment could be TRBD1, given 5 matching bases. CDR1 SNHLY and CDR2 FYNNEI were looked up in the germline V gene. At the junction V is shortened by 5 bases and J by 0 bases, with 13 bases in between. The cysteine opens and the phenylalanine closes a CDR3 of 15 amino acids. Left in the record is the CDR3 DNA by itself, 45 bases read in frame from the first base.